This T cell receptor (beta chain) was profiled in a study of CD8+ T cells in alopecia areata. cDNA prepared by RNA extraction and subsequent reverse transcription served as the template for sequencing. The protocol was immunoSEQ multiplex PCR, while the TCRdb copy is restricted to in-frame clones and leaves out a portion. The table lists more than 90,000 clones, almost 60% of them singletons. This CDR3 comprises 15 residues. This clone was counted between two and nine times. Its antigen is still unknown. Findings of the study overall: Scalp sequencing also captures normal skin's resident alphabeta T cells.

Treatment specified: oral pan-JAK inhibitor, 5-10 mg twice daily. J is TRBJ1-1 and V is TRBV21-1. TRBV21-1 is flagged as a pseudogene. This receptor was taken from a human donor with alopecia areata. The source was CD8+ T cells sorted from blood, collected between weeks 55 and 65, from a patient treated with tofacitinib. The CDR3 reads CASSARRGKPDEAFF. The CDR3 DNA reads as TGTGCCAGCAGCGCTCGTCGTGGTAAGCCCGATGAAGCTTTCTTT.